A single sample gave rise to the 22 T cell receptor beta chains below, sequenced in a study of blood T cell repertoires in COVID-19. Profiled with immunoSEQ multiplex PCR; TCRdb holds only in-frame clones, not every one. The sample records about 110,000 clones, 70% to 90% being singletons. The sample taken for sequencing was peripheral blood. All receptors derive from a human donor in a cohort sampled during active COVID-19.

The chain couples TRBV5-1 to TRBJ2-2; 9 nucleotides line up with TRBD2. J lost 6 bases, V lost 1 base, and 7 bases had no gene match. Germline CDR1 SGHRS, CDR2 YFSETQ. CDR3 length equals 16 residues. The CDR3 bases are TGCGCCAGCAGCTTGTTTGCTAGCGGGGATGCCGGGGAGCTGTTTTTT. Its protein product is CASSLFASGDAGELFF.

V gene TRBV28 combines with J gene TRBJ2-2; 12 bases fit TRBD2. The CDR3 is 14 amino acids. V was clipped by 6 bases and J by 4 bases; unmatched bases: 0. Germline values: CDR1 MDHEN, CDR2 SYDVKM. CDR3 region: CASRLAGGTGELFF. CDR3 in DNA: TGTGCCAGCAGACTAGCGGGGGGCACCGGGGAGCTGTTTTTT.

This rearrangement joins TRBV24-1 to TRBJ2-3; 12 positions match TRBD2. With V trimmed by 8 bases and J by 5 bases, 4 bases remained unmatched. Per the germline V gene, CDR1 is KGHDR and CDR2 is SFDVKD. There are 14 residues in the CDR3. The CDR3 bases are TGTGCCACCACTAGCGGGGGGGAAGGAGATACGCAGTATTTT. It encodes CATTSGGEGDTQYF.

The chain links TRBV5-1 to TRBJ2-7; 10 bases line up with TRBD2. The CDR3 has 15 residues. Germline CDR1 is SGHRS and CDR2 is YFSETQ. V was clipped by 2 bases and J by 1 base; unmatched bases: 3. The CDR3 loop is CASSLGLAESYEQYF. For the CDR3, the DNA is TGCGCCAGCAGCTTAGGACTAGCGGAGTCCTACGAGCAGTACTTC.

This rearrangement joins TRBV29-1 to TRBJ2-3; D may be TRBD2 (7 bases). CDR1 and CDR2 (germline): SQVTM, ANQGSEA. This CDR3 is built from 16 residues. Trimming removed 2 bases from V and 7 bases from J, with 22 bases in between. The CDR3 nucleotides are TGCAGCGTTGAATGGGGGCTAGCGGAGATCCTAAATACGCAGTATTTT. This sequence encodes CSVEWGLAEILNTQYF.

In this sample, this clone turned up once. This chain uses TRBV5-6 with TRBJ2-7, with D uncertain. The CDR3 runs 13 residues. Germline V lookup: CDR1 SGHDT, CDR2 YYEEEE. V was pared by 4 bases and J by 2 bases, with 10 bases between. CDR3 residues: CASSPPTPYEQYF. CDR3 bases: TGTGCCAGCAGCCCGCCGACACCCTACGAGCAGTACTTC. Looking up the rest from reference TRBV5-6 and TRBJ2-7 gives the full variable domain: DAGVTQSPTHLIKTRGQQVTLRCSPKSGHDTVSWYQQALGQGPQFIFQYYEEEERQRGNFPDRFSGHQFPNYSSELNVNALLLGDSALYLCASSPPTPYEQYFGPGTRLTVT.

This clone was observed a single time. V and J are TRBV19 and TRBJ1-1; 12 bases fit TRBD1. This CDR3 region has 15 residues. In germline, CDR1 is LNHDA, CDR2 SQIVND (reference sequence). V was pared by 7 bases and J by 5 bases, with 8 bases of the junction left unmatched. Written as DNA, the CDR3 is TGTGCCAGTACAGGGACAGGGGGCTTGAGGACTGAAGCTTTCTTT. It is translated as CASTGTGGLRTEAFF. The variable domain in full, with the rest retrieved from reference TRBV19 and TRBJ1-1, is DGGITQSPKYLFRKEGQNVTLSCEQNLNHDAMYWYRQDPGQGLRLIYYSQIVNDFQKGDIAEGYSVSREKKESFPLTVTSAQKNPTAFYLCASTGTGGLRTEAFFGQGTRLTVV.

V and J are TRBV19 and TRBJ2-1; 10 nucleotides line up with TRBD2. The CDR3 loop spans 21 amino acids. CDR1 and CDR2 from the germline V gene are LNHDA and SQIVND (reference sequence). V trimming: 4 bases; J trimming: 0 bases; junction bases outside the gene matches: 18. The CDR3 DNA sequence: TGTGCCAGTAGTAGGGTTGCCTTAGGGCTAGCGGGAGCCTTCTCCTACAATGAGCAGTTCTTC. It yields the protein CASSRVALGLAGAFSYNEQFF.

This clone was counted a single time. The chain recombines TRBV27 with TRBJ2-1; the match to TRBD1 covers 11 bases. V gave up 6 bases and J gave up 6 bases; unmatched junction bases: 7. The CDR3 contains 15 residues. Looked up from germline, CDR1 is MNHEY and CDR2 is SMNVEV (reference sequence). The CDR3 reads CASSPRGQGGNEQFF. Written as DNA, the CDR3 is TGTGCCAGCAGCCCTCGGGGACAGGGGGGCAATGAGCAGTTCTTC.

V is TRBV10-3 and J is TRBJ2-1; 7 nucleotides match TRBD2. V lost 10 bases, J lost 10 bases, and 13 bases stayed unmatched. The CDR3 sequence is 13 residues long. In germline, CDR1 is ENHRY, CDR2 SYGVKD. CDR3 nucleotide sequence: TGTGCCACCCAGCGGGGCCTCTTGGAGGAGCAGTTCTTC. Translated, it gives CATQRGLLEEQFF.

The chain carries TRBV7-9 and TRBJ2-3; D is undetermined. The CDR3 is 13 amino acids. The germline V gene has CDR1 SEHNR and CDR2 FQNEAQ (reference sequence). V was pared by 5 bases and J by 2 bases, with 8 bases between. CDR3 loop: CASSPHYTDTQYF. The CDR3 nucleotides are TGTGCCAGCAGCCCCCACTACACAGATACGCAGTATTTT.

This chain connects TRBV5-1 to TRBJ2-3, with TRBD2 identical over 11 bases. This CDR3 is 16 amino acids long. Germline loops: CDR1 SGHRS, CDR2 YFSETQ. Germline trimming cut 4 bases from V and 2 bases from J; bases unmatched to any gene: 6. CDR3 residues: CASSGGTSGTTDTQYF. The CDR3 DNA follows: TGCGCCAGCAGCGGGGGGACTAGCGGTACCACAGATACGCAGTATTTT.

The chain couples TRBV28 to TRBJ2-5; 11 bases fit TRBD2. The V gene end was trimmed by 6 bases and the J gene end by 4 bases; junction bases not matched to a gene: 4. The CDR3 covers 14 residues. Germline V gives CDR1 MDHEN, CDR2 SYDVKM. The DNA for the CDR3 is TGTGCCAGCAGGGTAGCGGGGGGGCCAGAGACCCAGTACTTC. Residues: CASRVAGGPETQYF.

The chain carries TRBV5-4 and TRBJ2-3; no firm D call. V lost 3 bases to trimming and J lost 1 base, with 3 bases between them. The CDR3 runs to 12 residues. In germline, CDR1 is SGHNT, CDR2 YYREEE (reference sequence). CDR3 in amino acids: CASSSGTDTQYF. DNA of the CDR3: TGTGCCAGCAGCTCCGGCACAGATACGCAGTATTTT.

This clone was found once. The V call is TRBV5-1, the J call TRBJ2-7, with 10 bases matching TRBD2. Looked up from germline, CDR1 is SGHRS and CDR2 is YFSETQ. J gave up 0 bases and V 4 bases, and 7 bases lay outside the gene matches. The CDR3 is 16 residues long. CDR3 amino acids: CASSPTSGTSSYEQYF. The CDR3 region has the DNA TGCGCCAGCAGCCCTACTAGCGGGACGAGCTCCTACGAGCAGTACTTC.

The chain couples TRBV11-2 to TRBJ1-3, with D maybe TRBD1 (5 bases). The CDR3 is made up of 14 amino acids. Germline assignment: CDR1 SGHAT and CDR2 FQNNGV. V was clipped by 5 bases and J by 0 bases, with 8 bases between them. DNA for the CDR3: TGTGCCAGCAGCCCAGGGTCCTCTGGAAACACCATATATTTT. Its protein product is CASSPGSSGNTIYF.

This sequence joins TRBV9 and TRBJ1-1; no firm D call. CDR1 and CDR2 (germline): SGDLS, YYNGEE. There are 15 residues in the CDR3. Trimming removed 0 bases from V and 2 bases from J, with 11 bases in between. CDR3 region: CASSVGLTSNTEAFF. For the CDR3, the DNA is TGTGCCAGCAGCGTAGGATTGACAAGTAACACTGAAGCTTTCTTT. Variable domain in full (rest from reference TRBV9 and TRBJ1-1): DSGVTQTPKHLITATGQRVTLRCSPRSGDLSVYWYQQSLDQGLQFLIQYYNGEERAKGNILERFSAQQFPDLHSELNLSSLELGDSALYFCASSVGLTSNTEAFFGQGTRLTVV.

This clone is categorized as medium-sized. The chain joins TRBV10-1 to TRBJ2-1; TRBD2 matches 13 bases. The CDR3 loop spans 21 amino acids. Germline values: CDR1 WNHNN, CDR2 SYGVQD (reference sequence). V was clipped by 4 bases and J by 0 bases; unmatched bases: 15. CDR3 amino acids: CASSGLAPGTSGASSYNEQFF. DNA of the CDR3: TGCGCCAGCAGTGGGTTGGCGCCCGGGACTAGCGGGGCAAGCTCCTACAATGAGCAGTTCTTC.

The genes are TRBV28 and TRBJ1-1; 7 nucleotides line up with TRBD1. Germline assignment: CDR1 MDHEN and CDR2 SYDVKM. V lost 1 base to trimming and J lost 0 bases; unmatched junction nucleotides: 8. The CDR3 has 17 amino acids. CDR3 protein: CASSLYLTGTMNTEAFF. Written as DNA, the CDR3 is TGTGCCAGCAGTTTATACTTGACAGGGACCATGAACACTGAAGCTTTCTTT.

CDR3 sequence: CASLQGSNSPLHF. Written as DNA, the CDR3 is TGTGCCAGCCTTCAGGGTAGCAATTCACCCCTCCACTTT. The chain uses TRBV27 and TRBJ1-6; D perhaps matches TRBD1 (5 bases). Germline CDR1 is MNHEY and CDR2 is SMNVEV (reference sequence). V was pared by 8 bases and J by 7 bases, with 12 bases between. The CDR3 sequence is 13 residues long.

The CDR3 nucleotides read TGTGCCAGCAGCTTGGTTGGGACTAACTCCTACAATGAGCAGTTCTTC. It translates to CASSLVGTNSYNEQFF. V usage is TRBV5-4 and J usage is TRBJ2-1; TRBD2 agrees at 7 bases. Germline V lookup: CDR1 SGHNT, CDR2 YYREEE (reference sequence). The CDR3 loop spans 16 amino acids. Trimming at V came to 0 bases and at J to 0 bases, leaving 3 bases not matched to a gene.

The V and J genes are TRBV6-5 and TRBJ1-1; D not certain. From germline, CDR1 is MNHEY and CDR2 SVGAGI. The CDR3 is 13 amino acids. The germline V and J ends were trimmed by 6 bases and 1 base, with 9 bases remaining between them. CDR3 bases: TGTGCCAGCAGGCGAACAGAGAACACTGAAGCTTTCTTT. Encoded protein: CASRRTENTEAFF.